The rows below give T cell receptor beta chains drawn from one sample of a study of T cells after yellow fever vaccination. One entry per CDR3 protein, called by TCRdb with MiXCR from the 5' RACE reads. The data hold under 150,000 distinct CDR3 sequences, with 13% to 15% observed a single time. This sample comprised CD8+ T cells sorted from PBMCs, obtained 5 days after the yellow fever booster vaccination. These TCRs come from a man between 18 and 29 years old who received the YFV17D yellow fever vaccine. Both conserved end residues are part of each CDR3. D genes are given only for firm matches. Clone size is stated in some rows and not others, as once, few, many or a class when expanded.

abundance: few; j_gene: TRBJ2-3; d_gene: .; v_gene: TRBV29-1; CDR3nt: TGCAGCGTTGAAGGCCCAGGCACCGCGCAGTATTTT; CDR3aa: CSVEGPGTAQYF
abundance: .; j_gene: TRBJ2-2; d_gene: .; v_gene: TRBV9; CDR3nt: TGTGCCAGCAGCGCCGGATGGTCCGGGGAGCTGTTTTTT; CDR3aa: CASSAGWSGELFF
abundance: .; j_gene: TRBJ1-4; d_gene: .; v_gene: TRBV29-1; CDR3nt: TGCAGCGTTGAAGATCCCGGGGTAGCAAATGAAAAACTGTTTTTT; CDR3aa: CSVEDPGVANEKLFF
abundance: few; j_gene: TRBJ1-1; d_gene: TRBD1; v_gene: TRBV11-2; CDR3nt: TGTGCCAGCAGCCTCGGACAGGGAGGAATGAACACTGAAGCTTTCTTT; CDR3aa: CASSLGQGGMNTEAFF
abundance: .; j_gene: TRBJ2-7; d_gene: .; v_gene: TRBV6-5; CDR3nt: TGTGCCAGCGGTAAGAATCTGGGCTACGAGCAGTACTTC; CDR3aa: CASGKNLGYEQYF
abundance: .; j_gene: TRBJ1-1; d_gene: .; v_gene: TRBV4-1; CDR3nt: TGCGCCAGCAGCCAAGATTTGGGGGGAGGCACTGAAGCTTTCTTT; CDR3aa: CASSQDLGGGTEAFF
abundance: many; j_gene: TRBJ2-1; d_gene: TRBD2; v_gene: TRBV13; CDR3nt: TGTGCCAGCAGCTTAGAACTACTAGCGGGGGAAGGCAATGAGCAGTTCTTC; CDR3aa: CASSLELLAGEGNEQFF
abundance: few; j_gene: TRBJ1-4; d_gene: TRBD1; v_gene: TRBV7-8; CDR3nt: TGTGCCAGCAGCTTATTCCTAGGACAGGGGGGAATGGACAAACTGTTTTTT; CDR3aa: CASSLFLGQGGMDKLFF
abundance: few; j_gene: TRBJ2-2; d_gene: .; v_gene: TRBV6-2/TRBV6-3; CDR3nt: TGTGCCAGTGGGGCTATTTACACCGGGGAGCTGTTTTTT; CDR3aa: CASGAIYTGELFF
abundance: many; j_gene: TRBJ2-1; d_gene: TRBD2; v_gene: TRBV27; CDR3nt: TGTGCCAGCACTGGACTAGCGGGCCCCGATGAGCAGTTCTTC; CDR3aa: CASTGLAGPDEQFF
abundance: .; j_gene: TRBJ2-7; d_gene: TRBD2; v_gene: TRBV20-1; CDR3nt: TGCAGTGCTAGGGTGGCGGGGGCCTACGAGCAGTACTTC; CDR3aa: CSARVAGAYEQYF
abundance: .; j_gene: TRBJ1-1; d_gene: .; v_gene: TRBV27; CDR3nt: TGTGCCAGCGGGGACACTGAAGCTTTCTTT; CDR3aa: CASGDTEAFF